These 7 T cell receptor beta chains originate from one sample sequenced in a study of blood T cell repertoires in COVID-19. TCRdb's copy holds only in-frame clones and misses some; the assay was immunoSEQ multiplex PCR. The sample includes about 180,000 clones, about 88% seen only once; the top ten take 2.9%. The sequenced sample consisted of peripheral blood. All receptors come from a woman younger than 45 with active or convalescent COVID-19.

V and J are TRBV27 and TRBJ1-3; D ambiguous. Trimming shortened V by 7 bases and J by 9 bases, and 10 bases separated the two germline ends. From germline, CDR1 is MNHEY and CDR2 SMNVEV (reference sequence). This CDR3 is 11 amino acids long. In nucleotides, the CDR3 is TGTGCCAGCACCGATGGGAGCACCATATATTTT. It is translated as CASTDGSTIYF.

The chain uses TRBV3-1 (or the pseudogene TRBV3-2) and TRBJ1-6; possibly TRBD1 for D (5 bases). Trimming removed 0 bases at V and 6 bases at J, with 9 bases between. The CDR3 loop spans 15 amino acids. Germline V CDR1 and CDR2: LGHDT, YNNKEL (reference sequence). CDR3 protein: CASSQEGGANSPLHF. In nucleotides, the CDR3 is TGTGCCAGCAGCCAAGAAGGTGGGGCTAATTCACCCCTCCACTTT.

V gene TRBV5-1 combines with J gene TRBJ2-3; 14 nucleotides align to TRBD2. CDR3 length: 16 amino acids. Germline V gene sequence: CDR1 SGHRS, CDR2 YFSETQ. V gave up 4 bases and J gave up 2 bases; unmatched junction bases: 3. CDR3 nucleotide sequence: TGCGCCAGCAGCACGGGACTAGCGGGAGACACAGATACGCAGTATTTT. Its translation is CASSTGLAGDTDTQYF.

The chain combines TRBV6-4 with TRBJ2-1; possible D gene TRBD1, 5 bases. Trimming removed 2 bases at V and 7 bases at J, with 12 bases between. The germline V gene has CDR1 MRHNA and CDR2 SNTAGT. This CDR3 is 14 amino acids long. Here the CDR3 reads CASSDSQGGNEQFF. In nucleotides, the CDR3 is TGTGCCAGCAGTGACAGTCAGGGTGGAAATGAGCAGTTCTTC.

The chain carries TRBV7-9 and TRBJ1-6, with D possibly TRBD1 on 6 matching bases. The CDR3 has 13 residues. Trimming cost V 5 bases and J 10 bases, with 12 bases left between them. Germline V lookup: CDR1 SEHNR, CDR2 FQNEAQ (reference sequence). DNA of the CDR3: TGTGCCAGCAGCCCGACAGGCATGTCACCCCTCCACTTT. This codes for CASSPTGMSPLHF.

The CDR3 sequence is CASSPGGVVYEQYF. The CDR3 DNA follows: TGTGCCAGCAGTCCTGGCGGGGTTGTCTACGAGCAGTACTTC. V and J are TRBV6-5 and TRBJ2-7; tentative D call: TRBD2 (6 bases). Trimming took off 5 bases at V and 3 bases at J, with 14 bases between the two ends. The CDR3 runs 14 residues. Germline lookup yields CDR1 MNHEY and CDR2 SVGAGI.

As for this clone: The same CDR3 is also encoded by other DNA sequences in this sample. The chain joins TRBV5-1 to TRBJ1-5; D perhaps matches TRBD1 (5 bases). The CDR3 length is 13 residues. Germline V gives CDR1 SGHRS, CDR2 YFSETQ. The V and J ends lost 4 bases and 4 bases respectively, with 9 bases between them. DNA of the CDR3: TGCGCCAGCAGCCCGGAGGGGAATCAGCCCCAGCATTTT. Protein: CASSPEGNQPQHF.